The 6 T cell receptor beta chains below come from one sample, sequenced in a study of blood T cell repertoires in COVID-19 (dated by TCRdb to about 2020). Preparation of the library involved the immunoSEQ multiplex PCR assay. In its TCRdb copy, this immuneACCESS table keeps in-frame sequences only and misses some clones. Where compared with another copy, unresolved V genes explain less than half of these, and the others have no known cause. The sample table holds approximately 200,000 clones, of which around 84% were seen once. The biggest ten clones account for around 20% of the sample. What was sequenced was PBMCs or T cells enriched from blood (not recorded which). The receptors were sampled from a middle-aged man who had recovered from COVID-19.

The V call is TRBV7-3, the J call TRBJ1-2, with D possibly matching TRBD1 (5 bases). Trimming took 6 bases from V and 7 from J, leaving 15 bases between them. Germline lookup yields CDR1 SGHTA and CDR2 FQGTGA. This CDR3 is built from 13 residues. CDR3: CASSPGGYRGYTF. CDR3 DNA sequence: TGTGCCAGCAGTCCTGGGGGGTATCGTGGCTACACCTTC.

In nucleotides, the CDR3 is TGTGCCAGCAGCTTAGGTAGCGGGAGCGAGAACGAGCAGTACTTC. It is translated as CASSLGSGSENEQYF. The J gene is TRBJ2-7, the V gene TRBV7-9; TRBD2 agrees at 9 bases. CDR1 is SEHNR, CDR2 FQNEAQ, per germline (reference sequence). The CDR3 extends over 15 amino acids. The trim removed 1 base at V and 5 bases at J, leaving 6 bases unmatched.

This clone has just one count. This chain uses TRBV19 with TRBJ2-3; 15 bases match TRBD2. Losses at the gene ends were 4 bases for V and 1 base for J; bases not matched to a gene: 6. The length of the CDR3 is 18 residues. CDR1 is LNHDA and CDR2 is SQIVND in the germline V gene (reference sequence). The CDR3 loop reads CASSNPGLAGGRTDTQYF. In nucleotides, the CDR3 is TGTGCCAGTAGTAACCCGGGACTAGCGGGAGGTCGCACAGATACGCAGTATTTT.

The chain carries TRBV24-1 and TRBJ2-1; 7 nucleotides line up with TRBD1. J was trimmed by 5 bases and V by 0 bases; bases with no gene match: 3. The CDR3 is 15 amino acids. Germline CDR1 reads KGHDR; CDR2 reads SFDVKD. CDR3 DNA sequence: TGTGCCACCAGTGATTTGTCAGGGGGTCACAATGAGCAGTTCTTC. This translates into CATSDLSGGHNEQFF.

The rearrangement uses TRBV20-1 and TRBJ1-1; tentatively, D is TRBD1 (6 bases). The CDR3 runs 11 residues. Trimming took off 5 bases at V and 5 bases at J, with 9 bases between the two ends. The germline V gene encodes CDR1 DFQATT and CDR2 SNEGSKA (reference sequence). The CDR3 reads CSAWGRTEAFF. The CDR3 region has the DNA TGCAGTGCTTGGGGGCGGACTGAAGCTTTCTTT.

V gene TRBV4-2 combines with J gene TRBJ2-3; D might be TRBD1 (7 bases). V shed 1 base and J shed 0 bases, with 14 bases lying between them. The CDR3 runs 17 residues. The germline gives CDR1 LGHNA, CDR2 YNFKEQ. The CDR3 DNA sequence: TGTGCCAGCAGCCAAGTTAGGGGGCGGGGTAGCACAGATACGCAGTATTTT. Translation gives CASSQVRGRGSTDTQYF.